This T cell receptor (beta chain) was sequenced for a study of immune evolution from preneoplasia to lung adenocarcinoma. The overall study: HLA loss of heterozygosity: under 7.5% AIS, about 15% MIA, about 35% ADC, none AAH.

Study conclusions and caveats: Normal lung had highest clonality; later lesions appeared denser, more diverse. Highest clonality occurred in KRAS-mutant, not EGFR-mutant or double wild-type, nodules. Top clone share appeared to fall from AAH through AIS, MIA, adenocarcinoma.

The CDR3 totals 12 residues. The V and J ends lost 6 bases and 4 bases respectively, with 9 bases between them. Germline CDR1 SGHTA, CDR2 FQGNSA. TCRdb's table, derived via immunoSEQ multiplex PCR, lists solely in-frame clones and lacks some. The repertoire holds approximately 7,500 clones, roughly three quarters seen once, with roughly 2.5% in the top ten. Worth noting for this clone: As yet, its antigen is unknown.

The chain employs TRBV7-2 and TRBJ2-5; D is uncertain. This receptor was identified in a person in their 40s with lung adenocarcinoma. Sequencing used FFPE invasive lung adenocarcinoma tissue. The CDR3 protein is CASSNFIETQYF. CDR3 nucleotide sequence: TGTGCCAGCAGTAATTTTATAGAGACCCAGTACTTC.